A single T cell receptor (beta chain) is shown here with its context. Antigen specificity is unknown. MiXCR, applied by TCRdb to the reads, yields one record per CDR3 protein. Among some 480,000 distinct CDR3 sequences, roughly 34% were seen once, and the ten largest hold about a sixth. This sample is drawn from a study of T cell repertoires in cytomegalovirus infection. Study summary: It can be stated that public TCR beta signatures indicated CMV infection as well as a matching HLA type.

This TCR was sampled from a human donor in good health (CMV status not recorded). Some clones in this sample may be carry-over from other donors' samples. The sample in question was cultured PBMCs, obtained from culture after CMV antigen stimulation.

DNA for the CDR3: TGCGCCAGCAGCCTAAGGCTGGGGGCTAGCGGGAGCTTCTACTCCTACGAGCAGTACTTC. Its protein product is CASSLRLGASGSFYSYEQYF. V gene TRBV4-3 combines with J gene TRBJ2-7; 10 bases fit TRBD2. This CDR3 is built from 20 residues. The ends lost 4 bases at V and 0 bases at J; junction bases unmatched: 18. Germline CDR1 and CDR2: LGHNA and YSLEER.